This T cell receptor (beta chain) was sequenced for a study of blood T cell repertoires in COVID-19. As for this clone: One end of the junction is discordant with germline, which a read error may explain.

The CDR3 length is 17 residues. The V gene's germline CDR1 is MDHEN and CDR2 SYDVKM. Some clones are missing from TCRdb's copy, which holds only in-frame ones; the method was immunoSEQ multiplex PCR. The sample includes 110,000 or so clones, around 83% seen only once; the top ten take 7.9%. The sequenced sample consisted of peripheral blood. This chain joins TRBV28 and TRBJ1-4; D perhaps matches TRBD1 (6 bases). This TCR derives from a woman older than 75 with active or convalescent COVID-19. The CDR3 region is CASTLWGRGRANEKLFF. CDR3 coding DNA: TGTGCCAGCACTTTATGGGGGCGGGGAAGAGCTAATGAAAAACTGTTTTTT.